This T cell receptor (beta chain) appears in the sequencing data of a study of blood T cell repertoires in COVID-19. J was trimmed by 0 bases and V by 2 bases; bases with no gene match: 6. Germline CDR1 is MNHNS and CDR2 is SASEGT. CDR3 length: 18 amino acids. Produced via immunoSEQ multiplex PCR; TCRdb's table is partial and in-frame only. The sample contains 81,000 or so clones, approximately 86% of which appear only once. The rearrangement links TRBV6-1 to TRBJ2-3; 12 bases agree with TRBD2. The sequence came from a woman in her 70s with active or convalescent COVID-19. The material sequenced was peripheral blood. In DNA, the CDR3 is TGTGCCAGCAGTGAAAGGCTAGCGGGGGGGACTAGCACAGATACGCAGTATTTT. This sequence encodes CASSERLAGGTSTDTQYF.